This entry lists 22 T cell receptor beta chains sequenced from one sample in a study of blood T cell repertoires in COVID-19. Using immunoSEQ multiplex PCR, the repertoire was profiled, and TCRdb retains in-frame clones only, with some absent. The repertoire has around 45,000 clones, over 85% of them found once; the top ten carry under 15%. Sequenced material: peripheral blood. These TCRs come from an older man with acute or convalescent COVID-19.

The rearrangement uses TRBV7-8 and TRBJ2-7; TRBD1 aligns across 11 bases. The CDR3 is 15 amino acids. Per the germline V gene, CDR1 is SGHVS and CDR2 is FQNEAQ. V lost 4 bases to trimming and J lost 5 bases; unmatched junction nucleotides: 7. The CDR3 here is CASSSSRTGGNEQYF. The CDR3 bases are TGTGCCAGCAGCTCCTCCCGGACAGGGGGCAACGAGCAGTACTTC.

V and J are TRBV19 and TRBJ1-3; D ambiguous. V was shortened by 3 bases and J by 0 bases, with 6 bases between the two germline ends. This CDR3 comprises 14 residues. In germline, CDR1 is LNHDA, CDR2 SQIVND (reference sequence). CDR3 sequence (DNA): TGTGCCAGTAGTATCTCTAACTCTGGAAACACCATATATTTT. It codes for CASSISNSGNTIYF.

The chain combines TRBV5-6 with TRBJ1-1; D gene unclear. This CDR3 spans 15 amino acids. V was trimmed by 0 bases and J by 6 bases, leaving 15 bases between them. CDR1 SGHDT and CDR2 YYEEEE come from the germline V gene. The CDR3 region is CASSLDGPGGSEAFF. CDR3 DNA sequence: TGTGCCAGCAGCTTGGATGGGCCAGGAGGGTCTGAAGCTTTCTTT.

This chain connects TRBV15 to TRBJ1-6; 8 nucleotides agree with TRBD1. There are 17 residues in the CDR3. Germline lookup yields CDR1 LNHNV and CDR2 YYDKDF (reference sequence). J lost 6 bases, V lost 3 bases, and 10 bases had no gene match. The chain's CDR3 is CATSRPDRGGGNSPLHF. CDR3 DNA sequence: TGTGCCACCAGCAGGCCTGACAGGGGAGGGGGTAATTCACCCCTCCACTTT.

The chain carries TRBV7-9 and TRBJ1-6; a possible D gene is TRBD1 (5 bases). From germline, CDR1 is SEHNR and CDR2 FQNEAQ (reference sequence). CDR3 length equals 15 residues. Trimming took off 7 bases at V and 10 bases at J, with 20 bases between the two ends. The CDR3 DNA reads TGTGCCAGCAACGAAATTCCCAGACAGTCATCACCCCTCCACTTT. It codes for CASNEIPRQSSPLHF.

V usage is TRBV2 and J usage is TRBJ2-1, with D maybe TRBD1 (6 bases). CDR1 and CDR2 (germline): SNHLY, FYNNEI. Trimming removed 8 bases from V and 9 bases from J, with 17 bases in between. The CDR3 consists of 13 residues. The CDR3 spells CASVTGGWSEQFF. In nucleotides, the CDR3 is TGTGCCAGCGTGACAGGCGGCTGGAGTGAGCAGTTCTTC.

The chain employs TRBV4-2 and TRBJ1-1; a possible D gene is TRBD1 (5 bases). This CDR3 is 16 amino acids long. The V gene lost 3 bases and the J gene lost 4 bases, with 18 bases spanning the gap. The germline V gene has CDR1 LGHNA and CDR2 YNFKEQ. CDR3 protein: CASSHGRAVVGTEAFF. In nucleotides, the CDR3 is TGTGCCAGCAGCCATGGCAGGGCGGTAGTAGGCACTGAAGCTTTCTTT.

The chain joins TRBV19 to TRBJ1-6; D not certain. Trimming stripped 6 bases from V and 5 bases from J, with 17 bases between. Germline V gives CDR1 LNHDA, CDR2 SQIVND (reference sequence). There are 16 residues in the CDR3. The CDR3 loop is CASSLTGGFHNSPLHF. The CDR3 DNA sequence: TGTGCCAGTAGCCTGACGGGTGGATTTCATAATTCACCCCTCCACTTT.

This chain connects TRBV7-7 to TRBJ1-5; TRBD1 might be the D (5 bases). CDR1 and CDR2 (germline): SSHAT, FNYEAQ (reference sequence). V lost 3 bases to trimming and J lost 3 bases, with 15 bases between them. The CDR3 has 16 amino acids. CDR3: CASSLADSCINQPQHF. The CDR3 DNA reads as TGTGCCAGCAGCTTGGCCGACAGCTGTATCAATCAGCCCCAGCATTTT.

This clone was seen only once. The chain links TRBV15 to TRBJ2-3; 7 bases are shared with TRBD2. Germline V lookup: CDR1 LNHNV, CDR2 YYDKDF (reference sequence). V was pared by 3 bases and J by 2 bases, with 2 bases of the junction left unmatched. The CDR3 sequence is 14 residues long. The CDR3 coding sequence is TGTGCCACCAGCAGGGGGGGGTACACAGATACGCAGTATTTT. Its translation is CATSRGGYTDTQYF.

V and J are TRBV2 and TRBJ1-2, with TRBD1 identical over 10 bases. The CDR3 loop spans 15 amino acids. Unmatched junction bases numbered 4, after V lost 4 bases and J lost 2 bases. Germline-derived CDR1 and CDR2 are SNHLY and FYNNEI. CDR3 nucleotides: TGTGCCAGCAGTGTCCGGGACAGGGGCAACTATGGCTACACCTTC. Its translation: CASSVRDRGNYGYTF.

V and J are TRBV5-1 and TRBJ2-1; no firm D call. Germline loops: CDR1 SGHRS, CDR2 YFSETQ. The CDR3 is 11 amino acids. V was cut by 6 bases and J by 8 bases, with 9 bases left in between. This CDR3 is CASKYRDEQFF. CDR3 DNA: TGCGCCAGCAAATATCGGGATGAGCAGTTCTTC.

V and J are TRBV6-5 and TRBJ2-1, with a weak D call TRBD2 (6 bases). The germline CDR1 and CDR2 sequences are MNHEY and SVGAGI. CDR3 length equals 14 residues. Deletions cut 5 bases from V and 7 bases from J, with 15 bases between. DNA of the CDR3: TGTGCCAGCAGTCCGTCACTAGCCCAGAATGAGCAGTTCTTC. It encodes CASSPSLAQNEQFF.

This sequence joins TRBV19 and TRBJ1-2, with D uncertain. V was trimmed by 5 bases and J by 7 bases, leaving 14 bases between them. In germline, CDR1 is LNHDA, CDR2 SQIVND (reference sequence). The CDR3 length is 13 residues. The CDR3 region has the DNA TGTGCCAGTAGTGAGACCCTACGAGGTGGCTACACCTTC. Encoded protein: CASSETLRGGYTF.

The chain has TRBV28 and TRBJ1-4; 9 bases match TRBD1. Germline CDR1 reads MDHEN; CDR2 reads SYDVKM. The CDR3 has 13 amino acids. The V segment lost 4 bases and the J segment 11 bases; nucleotides outside the gene matches: 5. For the CDR3, the DNA is TGTGCCAGCAGTTCCCGGGACAGGGAGAAACTGTTTTTT. Protein sequence: CASSSRDREKLFF.

The chain links TRBV4-2 to TRBJ2-3; D is perhaps TRBD2 (7 bases). The CDR3 loop spans 14 amino acids. V lost 1 base and J 9 bases, leaving 14 bases between the germline ends. Germline V gene data show CDR1 as LGHNA and CDR2 as YNFKEQ. This CDR3 reads CASSQVGGGSTQYF. The CDR3 region has the DNA TGTGCCAGCAGCCAAGTGGGAGGGGGGTCCACGCAGTATTTT.

V is TRBV5-4 and J is TRBJ2-1; the match to TRBD1 covers 9 bases. Per the germline V gene, CDR1 is SGHNT and CDR2 is YYREEE (reference sequence). V lost 4 bases to trimming and J lost 6 bases; unmatched junction nucleotides: 8. The CDR3 length is 15 residues. The CDR3 reads CASSASTGGGNEQFF. In DNA form, the CDR3 reads TGTGCCAGCAGCGCCTCGACAGGGGGTGGCAATGAGCAGTTCTTC.

This chain links TRBV3-1 (or the pseudogene TRBV3-2) with TRBJ2-1; the match to TRBD1 covers 8 bases. There are 13 residues in the CDR3. Germline lookup yields CDR1 LGHDT and CDR2 YNNKEL (reference sequence). V gave up 4 bases and J gave up 6 bases; unmatched junction bases: 2. This CDR3 reads CASSRQGPNEQFF. Written as DNA, the CDR3 is TGTGCCAGCAGCCGACAGGGGCCCAATGAGCAGTTCTTC.

The chain combines TRBV3-1 (or the pseudogene TRBV3-2) with TRBJ1-4; maybe TRBD1 (5 bases). V gave up 1 base and J gave up 10 bases, with 10 bases separating them. CDR1 LGHDT and CDR2 YNNKEL come from the germline V gene (reference sequence). The CDR3 has 13 residues. CDR3 loop: CASSQGGVRKLFF. DNA of the CDR3: TGTGCCAGCAGCCAAGGGGGGGTTAGAAAACTGTTTTTT.

The V gene is TRBV5-1, the J gene TRBJ2-5; 8 nucleotides match TRBD2. The V and J ends lost 5 bases and 4 bases, in that order; junction bases with no gene match: 10. CDR1 and CDR2 from the germline V gene are SGHRS and YFSETQ. The CDR3 sequence is 15 residues long. CDR3 DNA sequence: TGCGCCAGCAGGTTACTCGGGGGGGATCCAGAGACCCAGTACTTC. Translated, it gives CASRLLGGDPETQYF.

This chain connects TRBV15 to TRBJ1-5; a possible D gene is TRBD1 (5 bases). Germline assignment: CDR1 LNHNV and CDR2 YYDKDF (reference sequence). V was trimmed by 6 bases and J by 3 bases, leaving 15 bases between them. The CDR3 sequence is 15 residues long. The CDR3 loop reads CATRSAGPNNQPQHF. The CDR3 nucleotides are TGTGCCACCAGATCTGCGGGACCTAACAATCAGCCCCAGCATTTT.

This clone was recorded once. The chain carries TRBV27 and TRBJ2-6, with 7 bases lining up with TRBD1. Germline loops: CDR1 MNHEY, CDR2 SMNVEV (reference sequence). Trimming cost V 3 bases and J 1 base; bases outside gene matches: 15. The CDR3 runs to 20 residues. The CDR3 protein is CASSFKPRTGVSSGANVLTF. The CDR3 nucleotides are TGTGCCAGCAGTTTTAAGCCCCGGACAGGCGTATCTTCTGGGGCCAACGTCCTGACTTTC.